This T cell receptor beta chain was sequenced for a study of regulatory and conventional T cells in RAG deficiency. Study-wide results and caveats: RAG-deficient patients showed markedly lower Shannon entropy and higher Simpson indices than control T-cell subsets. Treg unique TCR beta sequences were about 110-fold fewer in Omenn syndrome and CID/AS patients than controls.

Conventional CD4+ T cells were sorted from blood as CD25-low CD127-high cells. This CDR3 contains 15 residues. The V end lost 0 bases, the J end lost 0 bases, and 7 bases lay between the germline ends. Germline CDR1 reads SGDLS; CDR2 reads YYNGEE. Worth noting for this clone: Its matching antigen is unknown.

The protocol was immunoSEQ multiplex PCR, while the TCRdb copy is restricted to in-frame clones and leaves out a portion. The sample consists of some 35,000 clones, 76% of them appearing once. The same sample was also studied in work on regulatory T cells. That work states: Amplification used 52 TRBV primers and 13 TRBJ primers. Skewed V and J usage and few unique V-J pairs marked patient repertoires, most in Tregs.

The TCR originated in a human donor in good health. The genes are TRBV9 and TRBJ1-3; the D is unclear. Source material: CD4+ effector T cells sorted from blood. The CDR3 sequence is CASSVAQSSGNTIYF. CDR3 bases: TGTGCCAGCAGCGTAGCCCAATCCTCTGGAAACACCATATATTTT.